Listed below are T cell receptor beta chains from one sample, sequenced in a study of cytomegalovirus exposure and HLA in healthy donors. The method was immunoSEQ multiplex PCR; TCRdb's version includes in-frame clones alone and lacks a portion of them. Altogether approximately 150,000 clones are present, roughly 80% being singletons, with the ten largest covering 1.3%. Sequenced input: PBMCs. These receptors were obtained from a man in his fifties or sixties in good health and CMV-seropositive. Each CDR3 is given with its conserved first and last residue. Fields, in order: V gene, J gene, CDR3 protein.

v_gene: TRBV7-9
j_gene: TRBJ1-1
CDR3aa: CASGGQMNTEAFF

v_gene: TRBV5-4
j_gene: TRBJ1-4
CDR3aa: CASSLGRGSEKLFF

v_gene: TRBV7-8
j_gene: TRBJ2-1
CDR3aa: CASSLAYSNEQFF

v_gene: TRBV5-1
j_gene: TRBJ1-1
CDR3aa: CASSLQGNTEAFF

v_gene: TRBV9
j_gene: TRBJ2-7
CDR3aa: CASSPGGLAMYEQYF

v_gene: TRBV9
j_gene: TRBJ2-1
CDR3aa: CASSVGESPYNEQFF

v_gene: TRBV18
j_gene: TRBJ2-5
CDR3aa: CASSVVGIQETQYF

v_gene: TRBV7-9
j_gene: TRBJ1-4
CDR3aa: CASSTTGRSEKLFF

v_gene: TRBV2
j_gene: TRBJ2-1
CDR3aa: CASGLAGGPDEQFF

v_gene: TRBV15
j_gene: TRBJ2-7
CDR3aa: CATSRDRGWSEQYF

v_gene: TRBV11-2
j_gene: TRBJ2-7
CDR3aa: CASRKGLQEYYEQYF

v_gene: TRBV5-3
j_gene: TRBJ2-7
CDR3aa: CARSPGRGYF

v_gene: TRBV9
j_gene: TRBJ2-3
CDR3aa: CASSVGVGMGTDTQYF

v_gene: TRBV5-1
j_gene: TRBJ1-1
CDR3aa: CASSLRTGVNTEAFF

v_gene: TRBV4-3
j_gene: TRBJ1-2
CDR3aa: CASSQDWGQRVYGYTF

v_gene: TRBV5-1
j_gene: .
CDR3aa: CASSLGQGGEQYF

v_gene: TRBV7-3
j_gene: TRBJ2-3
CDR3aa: CASSSGQRTDTQYF

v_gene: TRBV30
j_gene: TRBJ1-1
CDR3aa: CAWSTRGGTEAFF

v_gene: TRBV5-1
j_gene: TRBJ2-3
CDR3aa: CASSRGGTDTQYF

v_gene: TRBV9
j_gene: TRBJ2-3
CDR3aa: CASSIRSGGGDTQYF

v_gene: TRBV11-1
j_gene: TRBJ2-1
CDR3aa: CASSRPRGNEQFF

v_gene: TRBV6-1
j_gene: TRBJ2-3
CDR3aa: CASSLLGVSTDTQYF

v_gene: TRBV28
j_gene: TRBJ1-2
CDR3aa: CASSPPGGYGYYGYTF

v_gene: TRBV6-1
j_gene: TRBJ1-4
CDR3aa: CASRPPGTGWEKLFF

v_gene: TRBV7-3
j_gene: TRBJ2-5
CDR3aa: CASSFDREETQYF

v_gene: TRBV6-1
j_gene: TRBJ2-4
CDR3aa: CASSEALAGNIQYF

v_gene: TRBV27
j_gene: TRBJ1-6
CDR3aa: CASSGQAHSYNSPLHF

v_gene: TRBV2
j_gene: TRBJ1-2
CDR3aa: CASRLQDHNYGYTF

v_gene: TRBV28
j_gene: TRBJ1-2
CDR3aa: CASRPTGFYGYTF

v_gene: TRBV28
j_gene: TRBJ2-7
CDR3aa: CASSKYNPPDEQYF

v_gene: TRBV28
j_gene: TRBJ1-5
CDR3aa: CASGGSGQPQHF

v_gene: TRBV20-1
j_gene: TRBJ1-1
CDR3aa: CSAAENTEAFF

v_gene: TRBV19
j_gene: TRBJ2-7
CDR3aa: CASRGSGAGEQYF

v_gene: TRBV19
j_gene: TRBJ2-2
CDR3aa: CASTPGRYAGELFF

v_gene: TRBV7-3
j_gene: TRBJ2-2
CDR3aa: CASSPNGGGLLFF

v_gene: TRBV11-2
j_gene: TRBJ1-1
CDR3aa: CASIGTGDTEAFF

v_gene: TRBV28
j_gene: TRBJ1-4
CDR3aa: CASSLPTGLSGKLFF

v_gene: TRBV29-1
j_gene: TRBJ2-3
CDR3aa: CSVSLAGSTDTQYF

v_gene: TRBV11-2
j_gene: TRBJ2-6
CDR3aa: CASRKSRRYSGANVLTF

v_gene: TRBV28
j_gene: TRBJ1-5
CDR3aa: CASSLTQGNQPQHF

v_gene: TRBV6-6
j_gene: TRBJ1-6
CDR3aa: CASSYRQGFNSPLHF

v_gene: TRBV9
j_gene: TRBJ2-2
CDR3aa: CASSVAGSGNTGELFF

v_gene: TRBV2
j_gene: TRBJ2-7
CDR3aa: CASSEGTGGIEQYF

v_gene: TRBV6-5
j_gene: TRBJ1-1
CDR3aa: CASTKGGPLGTEAFF

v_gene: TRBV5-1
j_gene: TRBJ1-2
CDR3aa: CASSSPGAPGYTF

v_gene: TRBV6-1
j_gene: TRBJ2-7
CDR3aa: CASSVAGGTSYEQYF

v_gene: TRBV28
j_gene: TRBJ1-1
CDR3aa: CASSVQTVNTEAFF

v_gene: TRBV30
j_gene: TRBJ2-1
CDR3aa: CAWSTSRANEQFF

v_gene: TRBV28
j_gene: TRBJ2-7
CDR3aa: CASSLVQVPREQYF

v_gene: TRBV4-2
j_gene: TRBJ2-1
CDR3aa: CASSQGGTSGSNEQFF

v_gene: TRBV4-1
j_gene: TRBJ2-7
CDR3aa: CASSRRTGGTYEQYF

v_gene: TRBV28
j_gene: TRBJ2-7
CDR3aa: CASSGYDARVYEQYF

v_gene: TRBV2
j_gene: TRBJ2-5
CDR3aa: CASSESGTSGTQYF